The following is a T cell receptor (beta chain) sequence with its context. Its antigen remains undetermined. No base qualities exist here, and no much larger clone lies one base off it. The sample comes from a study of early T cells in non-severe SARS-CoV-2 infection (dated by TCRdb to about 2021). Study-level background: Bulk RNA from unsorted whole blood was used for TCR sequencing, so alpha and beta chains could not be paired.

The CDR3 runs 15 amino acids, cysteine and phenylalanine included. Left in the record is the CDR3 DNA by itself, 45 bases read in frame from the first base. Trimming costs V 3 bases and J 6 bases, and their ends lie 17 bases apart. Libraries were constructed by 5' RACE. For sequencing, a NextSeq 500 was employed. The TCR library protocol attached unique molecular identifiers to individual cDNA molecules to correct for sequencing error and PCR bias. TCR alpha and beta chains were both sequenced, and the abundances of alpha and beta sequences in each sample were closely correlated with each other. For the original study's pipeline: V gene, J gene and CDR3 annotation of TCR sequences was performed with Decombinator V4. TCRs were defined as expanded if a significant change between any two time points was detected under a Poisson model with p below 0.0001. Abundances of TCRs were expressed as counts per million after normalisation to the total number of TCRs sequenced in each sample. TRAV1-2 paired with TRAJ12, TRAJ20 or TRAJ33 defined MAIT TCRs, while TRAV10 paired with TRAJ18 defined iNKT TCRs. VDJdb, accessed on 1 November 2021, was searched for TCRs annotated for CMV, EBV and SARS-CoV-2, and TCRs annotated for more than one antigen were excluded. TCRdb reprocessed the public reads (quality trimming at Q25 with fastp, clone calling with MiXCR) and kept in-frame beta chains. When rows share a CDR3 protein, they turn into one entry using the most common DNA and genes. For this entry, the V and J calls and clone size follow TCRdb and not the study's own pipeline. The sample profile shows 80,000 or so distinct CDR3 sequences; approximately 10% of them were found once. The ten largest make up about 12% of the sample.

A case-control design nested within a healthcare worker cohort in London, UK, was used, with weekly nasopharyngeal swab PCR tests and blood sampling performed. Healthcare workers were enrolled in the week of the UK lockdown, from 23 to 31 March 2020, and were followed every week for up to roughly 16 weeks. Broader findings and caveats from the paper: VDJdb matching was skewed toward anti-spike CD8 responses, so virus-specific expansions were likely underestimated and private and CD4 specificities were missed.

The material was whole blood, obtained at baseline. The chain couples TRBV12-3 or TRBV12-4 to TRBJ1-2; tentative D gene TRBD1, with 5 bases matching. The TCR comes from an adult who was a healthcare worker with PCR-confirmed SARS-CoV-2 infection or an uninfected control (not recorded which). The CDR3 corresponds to CASSLGLVYRDGYTF. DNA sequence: TGTGCCAGCAGTTTGGGGCTGGTCTACCGGGATGGCTACACCTTC.